The 10 T cell receptor beta chains presented below share a single source sample, sequenced in a study of shared clonotypes between healthy human individuals. Naive CD8 cells, CD45RO-negative and positively selected for CCR7, excluded terminally differentiated effector memory CD45RA+ cells. Using immunoSEQ multiplex PCR, the repertoire was profiled, and TCRdb retains in-frame clones only, with some absent. The profile shows about 2 million clones, about 95% of them singletons. The material sequenced was naive CD8+ T cells sorted from blood. These receptors came from a man aged 18 to 29 in good health.

This clone was seen once. The V gene is TRBV6-4, the J gene TRBJ1-6; D remains ambiguous. The length of the CDR3 is 15 residues. The ends were cut back, 8 bases at V and 1 base at J, with 12 bases in the middle. In germline, CDR1 is MRHNA, CDR2 SNTAGT. The CDR3 sequence is CASHNGWSYNSPLHF. The CDR3 DNA is TGTGCCAGCCATAACGGCTGGTCCTATAATTCACCCCTCCACTTT.

This chain connects TRBV7-6 to TRBJ2-2, with D uncertain. The CDR3 is made up of 14 amino acids. Trimming pared 5 bases from V and 1 base from J, leaving 8 bases between. Germline lookup yields CDR1 SGHVS and CDR2 FNYEAQ. In DNA, the CDR3 is TGTGCCAGCAGCCTAATGGAGAACACCGGGGAGCTGTTTTTT. Its protein product is CASSLMENTGELFF.

The J gene is TRBJ1-2, the V gene TRBV4-1; D call uncertain. Between the trimmed V and J ends, which lost 0 bases and 1 base, there was a span of 18 bases. Germline CDR1 MGHRA, CDR2 YSYEKL. This CDR3 spans 18 amino acids. The CDR3 DNA reads TGCGCCAGCAGCCAAGATCCCCTAACACTAGACAATAACTATGGCTACACCTTC. It translates to CASSQDPLTLDNNYGYTF.

The genes are TRBV25-1 and TRBJ1-3; D remains unclear. The germline V and J ends were trimmed by 2 bases and 4 bases, with 18 bases remaining between them. CDR1 is MGHDK, CDR2 SYGVNS, per germline. The CDR3 sequence is 17 residues long. The CDR3 sequence is CASSEGRTILLGNTIYF. CDR3 bases: TGTGCCAGCAGTGAAGGAAGAACTATCCTCCTGGGAAACACCATATATTTT. Together with reference TRBV25-1 and TRBJ1-3, the CDR3 gives the full variable domain: EADIYQTPRYLVIGTGKKITLECSQTMGHDKMYWYQQDPGMELHLIHYSYGVNSTEKGDLSSESTVSRIRTEHFPLTLESARPSHTSQYLCASSEGRTILLGNTIYFGEGSWLTVV.

Here the CDR3 reads CAWSEGQTSNQPQHF. The CDR3 region has the DNA TGTGCCTGGAGTGAGGGACAGACTAGCAATCAGCCCCAGCATTTT. This chain links TRBV30 with TRBJ1-5, with 7 bases matching TRBD1. The V segment lost 1 base and the J segment 0 bases; nucleotides outside the gene matches: 3. The CDR3 spans 15 residues. CDR1 is GTSNPN and CDR2 is SVGIG in the germline V gene (reference sequence). Filled out from reference TRBV30 and TRBJ1-5, the complete variable domain reads SQTIHQWPATLVQPVGSPLSLECTVEGTSNPNLYWYRQAAGRGLQLLFYSVGIGQISSEVPQNLSASRPQDRQFILSSKKLLLSDSGFYLCAWSEGQTSNQPQHFGDGTRLSIL.

This chain links TRBV7-2 with TRBJ2-3; the match to TRBD1 covers 7 bases. Germline loops: CDR1 SGHTA, CDR2 FQGNSA. The CDR3 spans 14 residues. Unmatched junction bases numbered 2, after V lost 1 base and J lost 4 bases. The CDR3 nucleotides read TGTGCCAGCAGCTTAGAGGGGGCGGCAGATACGCAGTATTTT. Amino acids: CASSLEGAADTQYF.

The chain recombines TRBV5-1 with TRBJ1-3; D is possibly TRBD1 (6 bases). The CDR3 has 17 amino acids. CDR1 and CDR2 from the germline V gene are SGHRS and YFSETQ. The germline V and J ends were trimmed by 4 bases and 0 bases, with 17 bases remaining between them. CDR3 nucleotides: TGCGCCAGCAGCCCCCTGTACTGGACAGACTCTGGAAACACCATATATTTT. This gives the protein CASSPLYWTDSGNTIYF.

A word on this clone: Other nucleotide sequences in the sample specify the same CDR3. The chain couples TRBV27 to TRBJ2-7; D remains ambiguous. Germline V gene lookup returns CDR1 MNHEY and CDR2 SMNVEV (reference sequence). V dropped 2 bases and J dropped 2 bases, with 10 bases sitting between them. CDR3 length: 14 amino acids. Here the CDR3 reads CASSLGLTPYEQYF. Here the CDR3 DNA reads TGTGCCAGCAGTTTAGGGCTGACCCCCTACGAGCAGTACTTC.

The CDR3 protein is CASSLEGTGGPTNYGYTF. As DNA, the CDR3 is TGCGCCAGCAGCTTGGAAGGGACAGGGGGCCCCACTAACTATGGCTACACCTTC. The chain recombines TRBV5-1 with TRBJ1-2, with 12 bases aligning to TRBD1. Germline V lookup: CDR1 SGHRS, CDR2 YFSETQ. This CDR3 has 18 residues. Unmatched junction bases numbered 6, after V lost 0 bases and J lost 0 bases.

Written as DNA, the CDR3 is TGTGCCAGCAGCCAAGATGTCGACCAGCCCCAGCATTTT. This gives the protein CASSQDVDQPQHF. The V call is TRBV14, the J call TRBJ1-5; D ambiguous. The V end was cut by 0 bases, the J end by 7 bases, with 7 bases between. Germline loops: CDR1 SGHDN, CDR2 FVKESK. There are 13 residues in the CDR3.